One sample yielded the 8 T cell receptor beta chains listed below, sequenced in a study of T-cell reconstitution after alpha-beta-depleted transplantation in children. Unique molecular identifiers were incorporated when the TCRbeta library was constructed. Each CDR3 protein gets one entry after TCRdb re-called the PCR reads with MiXCR. This table has fewer than 550,000 distinct CDR3 sequences, 10% to 12% appearing once. The sequenced sample was PBMCs, mostly from graft donor cells, obtained 180 days after TCRalphabeta/CD19-depleted stem cell transplant. The receptors stem from a female patient aged 2-15 years who had a stem cell transplant for aplastic anemia, so the T cells may come from the graft donor.

This clonotype was counted a few times. The chain is built from TRBV7-4 and TRBJ2-2, with TRBD2 matching over 13 bases. This CDR3 comprises 19 residues. V lost 4 bases, J lost 4 bases, and 12 bases stayed unmatched. From germline, CDR1 is SGHVT and CDR2 SQSDAQ. CDR3 DNA sequence: TGTGCCAGCAGCTCGCAGATCCCGGGACTAGCGGGGAGCACCGGGGAGCTGTTTTTT. It specifies CASSSQIPGLAGSTGELFF.

Many counts were recorded for this clonotype. The genes are TRBV28 and TRBJ2-7, with D maybe TRBD1 (7 bases). Between the trimmed V and J ends, which lost 7 bases and 5 bases, there was a span of 15 bases. CDR1 is MDHEN and CDR2 is SYDVKM in the germline V gene. The CDR3 is made up of 13 amino acids. DNA for the CDR3: TGTGCCAGCACCCGCCAGGGGGAGGACGAGCAGTACGTC. This translates into CASTRQGEDEQYV.

V usage is TRBV10-3 and J usage is TRBJ2-7; TRBD1 aligns across 9 bases. V lost 4 bases and J lost 2; bases outside the gene matches: 9. Germline V gene data show CDR1 as ENHRY and CDR2 as SYGVKD. The CDR3 sequence is 16 residues long. CDR3 in amino acids: CAISGGQGEETYEQYV. DNA for the CDR3: TGTGCCATCAGTGGGGGACAGGGTGAAGAAACCTACGAGCAGTACGTC.

This clonotype was seen a handful of times. The V call is TRBV4-3, the J call TRBJ2-7; 7 positions match TRBD1. The V gene's germline CDR1 is LGHNA and CDR2 YSLEER. V gave up 1 base and J gave up 4 bases; unmatched junction bases: 7. CDR3 length: 15 amino acids. CDR3 bases: TGCGCCAGCAGCCAAGTGATGACAGGGACATACGAGCAGTACTTC. This codes for CASSQVMTGTYEQYF.

Only a few counts were recorded for this clonotype. The chain joins TRBV6-2 or TRBV6-3 to TRBJ2-5; a possible D gene is TRBD1 (6 bases). This CDR3 comprises 17 residues. Trimming removed 2 bases from V and 5 bases from J, with 21 bases in between. The germline V gene encodes CDR1 MNHEY and CDR2 SVGEGT. The CDR3 region has the DNA TGTGCCAGCAGTTACGCCATTAACAGGGAGCCGAGGGAGACCCAGTACTTC. It is translated as CASSYAINREPRETQYF.

The chain links TRBV19 to TRBJ1-5; 8 positions match TRBD1. Trimming took 3 bases from V and 6 from J; bases not matched to a gene: 7. Germline V gene data show CDR1 as LNHDA and CDR2 as SQIVND (reference sequence). The CDR3 runs to 15 residues. This CDR3 is CASSISTGVGQPQHF. CDR3 bases: TGTGCCAGTAGTATCTCGACAGGGGTGGGTCAGCCCCAGCATTTT.

V gene TRBV7-9 combines with J gene TRBJ2-1; the D is unclear. The CDR3 is made up of 15 amino acids. V lost 5 bases, J lost 4 bases, and 15 bases lay in between. CDR1 SEHNR and CDR2 FQNEAQ come from the germline V gene (reference sequence). The CDR3 nucleotides are TGTGCCAGCAGCCCTCGGTACAGACCGTACAATGAGCAGTTCTTC. This translates into CASSPRYRPYNEQFF.

In this sample, this clonotype turned up many times. The genes are TRBV10-3 and TRBJ2-3; TRBD2 matches 8 bases. The CDR3 runs to 14 residues. Germline values: CDR1 ENHRY, CDR2 SYGVKD. V dropped 11 bases and J dropped 4; count of bases not matched to a gene: 11. CDR3 in amino acids: CAARSGRGADTQYF. Here the CDR3 DNA reads TGTGCCGCCCGCAGCGGGAGAGGGGCAGATACGCAGTATTTT.